The 8 T cell receptor beta chains below come from one sample, sequenced in a study of cytomegalovirus exposure and HLA in healthy donors. The PCR ran on 60 Vbeta and 13 Jbeta primers. Profiling relied on immunoSEQ multiplex PCR, and the TCRdb table lists in-frame clones only, not all of them. The sample records 100,000 to 150,000 clones, 75% being singletons. Sequencing used PBMCs. All receptors derive from a woman in her forties or fifties in good health and CMV-seronegative.

V usage is TRBV5-4 and J usage is TRBJ2-7; possible D gene TRBD2, 6 bases. Germline V gene data show CDR1 as SGHNT and CDR2 as YYREEE (reference sequence). The CDR3 spans 13 residues. Trimming removed 1 base at V and 7 bases at J, with 12 bases between. The CDR3 spells CASSLIGGWEQYF. CDR3 nucleotide sequence: TGTGCCAGCAGCTTGATCGGGGGTTGGGAGCAGTACTTC.

V is TRBV19 and J is TRBJ2-1; 11 nucleotides match TRBD2. Germline CDR1 LNHDA, CDR2 SQIVND (reference sequence). The CDR3 runs 14 residues. With V trimmed by 7 bases and J by 6 bases, 5 bases remained unmatched. For the CDR3, the DNA is TGTGCCAGTATAGCTAGCGGGAGGAGCAATGAGCAGTTCTTC. Encoded protein: CASIASGRSNEQFF.

This rearrangement joins TRBV27 to TRBJ1-2; 8 bases agree with TRBD1. Per the germline V gene, CDR1 is MNHEY and CDR2 is SMNVEV (reference sequence). The V segment lost 3 bases and the J segment 3 bases; nucleotides outside the gene matches: 3. The CDR3 has 14 amino acids. The CDR3 DNA reads TGTGCCAGCAGTTTGACAGGGGCCTACTATGGCTACACCTTC. It specifies CASSLTGAYYGYTF.

This clone was seen a few times. The rearrangement links TRBV7-3 to TRBJ1-5, with D tentatively TRBD1 (5 bases). CDR1 and CDR2 (germline): SGHTA, FQGTGA. This CDR3 has 14 residues. With 1 base removed from V and 3 bases from J, the gap between germline ends came to 7 bases. The CDR3 loop reads CASSLSRDNQPQHF. The CDR3 DNA follows: TGTGCCAGCAGCTTAAGCAGGGACAATCAGCCCCAGCATTTT.

V gene TRBV7-9 combines with J gene TRBJ2-7; 7 bases line up with TRBD1. The germline gives CDR1 SEHNR, CDR2 FQNEAQ (reference sequence). Unmatched junction bases numbered 12, after V lost 7 bases and J lost 6 bases. This CDR3 has 14 residues. This chain's CDR3 is CASTEQGRGAEQYF. CDR3 DNA sequence: TGTGCCAGCACCGAACAGGGGCGTGGGGCCGAGCAGTACTTC.

The chain is built from TRBV7-9 and TRBJ1-4; D might be TRBD1 (6 bases). The CDR3 has 15 residues. The V end lost 5 bases, the J end lost 5 bases, and 15 bases lay between the germline ends. The V gene's germline CDR1 is SEHNR and CDR2 FQNEAQ (reference sequence). The CDR3 region is CASSKDSDRNEKLFF. The CDR3 bases are TGTGCCAGCAGCAAGGACAGTGACCGGAATGAAAAACTGTTTTTT. Combining the CDR3 with reference TRBV7-9 and TRBJ1-4 gives the whole variable domain DTGVSQNPRHKITKRGQNVTFRCDPISEHNRLYWYRQTLGQGPEFLTYFQNEAQLEKSRLLSDRFSAERPKGSFSTLEIQRTEQGDSAMYLCASSKDSDRNEKLFFGSGTQLSVL.

This chain links TRBV7-2 with TRBJ2-7; possible D gene TRBD2, 5 bases. Trimming removed 5 bases from V and 5 bases from J, with 19 bases in between. This CDR3 comprises 15 residues. CDR1 is SGHTA and CDR2 is FQGNSA in the germline V gene. The CDR3 loop is CASSQVSAALNEQYF. CDR3 nucleotide sequence: TGTGCCAGCAGCCAAGTATCAGCGGCTTTGAACGAGCAGTACTTC. Full variable domain (outside the CDR3, taken from reference TRBV7-2 and TRBJ2-7): GAGVSQSPSNKVTEKGKDVELRCDPISGHTALYWYRQSLGQGLEFLIYFQGNSAPDKSGLPSDRFSAERTGGSVSTLTIQRTQQEDSAVYLCASSQVSAALNEQYFGPGTRLTVT.

The chain is built from TRBV30 and TRBJ2-5; D ambiguous. In germline, CDR1 is GTSNPN, CDR2 SVGIG (reference sequence). Trimming took 1 base from V and 11 from J, leaving 17 bases between them. The CDR3 extends over 13 amino acids. The CDR3 nucleotides are TGTGCCTGGAGTGGTGGTTCCCTAGGTGAGCAGTACTTC. It encodes CAWSGGSLGEQYF.